Each of the 3 T cell receptor beta chains below was sequenced from the same sample in a study of T cell responses to AZD1222 COVID-19 vaccine. The table came from immunoSEQ multiplex PCR; TCRdb's copy has only in-frame clones and leaves some out. This sample yields roughly 150,000 clones, of which almost 95% are seen a single time; roughly 2.3% belongs to the top ten. Sequencing was performed on peripheral blood, taken on day 0 of AZD1222 vaccination. The receptor set was obtained from an adult in good health.

The chain is built from TRBV19 and TRBJ2-7; D might be TRBD1 or TRBD2, each matching 5 bases. The CDR3 runs 15 residues. Trimming stripped 3 bases from V and 0 bases from J, with 12 bases between. In germline, CDR1 is LNHDA, CDR2 SQIVND (reference sequence). This CDR3 is CASSIWGPSSYEQYF. The CDR3 bases are TGTGCCAGTAGTATTTGGGGACCGAGCTCCTACGAGCAGTACTTC.

The rearrangement joins TRBV19 to TRBJ1-5, with D possibly being TRBD1 (5 bases). There are 17 residues in the CDR3. V lost 5 bases to trimming and J lost 4 bases, with 21 bases between them. From germline, CDR1 is LNHDA and CDR2 SQIVND (reference sequence). The CDR3 here is CASSPAERGAPNQPQHF. The CDR3 DNA follows: TGTGCCAGTAGTCCCGCGGAGCGCGGGGCCCCAAATCAGCCCCAGCATTTT.

The chain links TRBV6-5 to TRBJ1-5; D unresolved. Trimming removed 0 bases from V and 7 bases from J, with 10 bases in between. Germline V gene data show CDR1 as MNHEY and CDR2 as SVGAGI. This CDR3 contains 14 residues. Here the CDR3 DNA reads TGTGCCAGCAGTTACTCCCGGGGAGGCCAGCCCCAGCATTTT. This gives the protein CASSYSRGGQPQHF.